This is a list of T cell receptor beta chains from one sample in a study of blood T cell repertoires in COVID-19. Generated by immunoSEQ multiplex PCR, the TCRdb table keeps only in-frame clones and is missing some. This table holds just over 150,000 clones, about 88% found once. Material for sequencing was peripheral blood. These receptors all stem from a woman in her seventies with acute or convalescent COVID-19. CDR3s include the opening cysteine and the closing phenylalanine or tryptophan. A D gene is named only where the DNA matches it firmly. Clone size is not always given. Where it is, it says once, few, many or a class for expanded clones.

V gene,J gene,D gene,clone size,CDR3 DNA,CDR3 protein
TRBV6-5,TRBJ2-7,.,.,TGTGCCAGCAGTTCCACAGGGAACTCCTACGAGCAGTACTTC,CASSSTGNSYEQYF
TRBV6-6,TRBJ1-6,.,.,TGTGCCAGCAGCCCATCCAGGGAGGAATCACCCCTCCACTTT,CASSPSREESPLHF
TRBV21-1,TRBJ2-2,.,once,TGTGCCAGCAGCAAATCGGAGGGGGCAGAAACCGGGGAGCTGTTTTTT,CASSKSEGAETGELFF
TRBV5-5,TRBJ1-1,.,.,TGTGCCAGCAGCTTGACAGGGATGAACACTGAAGCTTTCTTT,CASSLTGMNTEAFF
TRBV28,TRBJ2-1,TRBD2,.,TGTGCCAGCAGCCACTTTGGCGGGGGAATAAATGAGCAGTTCTTC,CASSHFGGGINEQFF
TRBV6-5,TRBJ2-1,.,.,TGTGCCAGCAGTAGGACATACAACAATGAGCAGTTCTTC,CASSRTYNNEQFF
TRBV19,TRBJ2-6,TRBD1,.,TGTGCCAGCGTTGGATCTCCGGGACAGGCGCACTCTGGGGCCAACGTCCTGACTTTC,CASVGSPGQAHSGANVLTF
TRBV3-1/TRBV3-2,TRBJ1-1,TRBD1,.,TGTGCCAGCAGCCCTCTAGACAGGGGCCGGACTGAAGCTTTCTTT,CASSPLDRGRTEAFF
TRBV7-9,TRBJ2-5,TRBD1,.,TGTGCCAGCAGTCCGGACAGGGACCAAGAGACCCAGTACTTC,CASSPDRDQETQYF
TRBV28,TRBJ2-5,TRBD2,.,TGTGCCAGCAGCCCCACTAGCGGGGGCCCCGGAGAGACCCAGTACTTC,CASSPTSGGPGETQYF
TRBV10-3,TRBJ1-6,.,.,TGTGCCATCAGTGGTACCCCCGCGACAAACGGTTCACCCCTCCACTTT,CAISGTPATNGSPLHF
TRBV18,TRBJ2-1,TRBD2,.,TGTGCCAGCTCACCGGTGTCTAGCGGGGGCACCTACAATGAGCAGTTCTTC,CASSPVSSGGTYNEQFF
TRBV6-5,TRBJ1-5,.,.,TGTGCCAGCAGTACGTTCAGGGGTCAGCCCCAGCATTTT,CASSTFRGQPQHF
TRBV7-2,TRBJ1-2,.,.,TGTGCCAGCAGCTCCCGGGAAGTCGGCTACACCTTC,CASSSREVGYTF
TRBV6-9,TRBJ2-1,.,.,TGTGCCAGCAGTTATTTACGGGGTGATTACAATGAGCAGTTCTTC,CASSYLRGDYNEQFF
TRBV6-6,TRBJ2-2,TRBD2,.,TGTGCCAGCAGGGGACTAGCGGGGTCGAACACCGGGGAGCTGTTTTTT,CASRGLAGSNTGELFF
TRBV9,TRBJ1-5,.,few,TGTGCCAGCAGCGTCCCCAGCAGGGTCCCCAAGGGGGCCCAGCATTTT,CASSVPSRVPKGAQHF
TRBV7-2,TRBJ2-5,TRBD2,.,TGTGCCAGCAGCTCCACCGGGGGGTACGTGGAGACCCAGTACTTC,CASSSTGGYVETQYF
TRBV28,TRBJ1-6,TRBD1,.,TGTGCCAGCCTCGGACAGGGGAATTCACCCCTCCACTTT,CASLGQGNSPLHF
TRBV7-8,TRBJ2-7,TRBD1,.,TGTGCCAGCAGCCGTGGACAGGGGCGTTCCTACGAGCAGTACTTC,CASSRGQGRSYEQYF
TRBV19,TRBJ2-2,.,.,TGTGCCAGTAGCCGGACAGGCGGGACCACCGGGGAGCTGTTTTTT,CASSRTGGTTGELFF
TRBV28,TRBJ1-6,TRBD1,.,TGTGCCAGCAGTTCCCCCGGGACAGGGGCCGATAATTCACCCCTCCACTTT,CASSSPGTGADNSPLHF
TRBV5-4,TRBJ1-2,TRBD1,.,TGTGCCAGCAGCTTAGCGCTACAGGGGATCGGCTACACCTTC,CASSLALQGIGYTF
TRBV7-3,TRBJ2-1,TRBD2,.,TGTGCCAGCAGCCGGCTAGCGGGGGATTACAATGAGCAGTTCTTC,CASSRLAGDYNEQFF
TRBV5-1,TRBJ1-2,TRBD1,.,TGCGCCAGCAGCCCGGGACAGGGTGAAGGCTACACCTTC,CASSPGQGEGYTF
TRBV28,TRBJ1-5,.,.,TGTGCCAGCAGTATTCCCCGCACGGTACAGCCCCAGCATTTT,CASSIPRTVQPQHF
TRBV5-6,TRBJ2-6,.,.,TGTGCCAGCAGCCTCCTAACCTCTGGGGCCAACGTCCTGACTTTC,CASSLLTSGANVLTF
TRBV15,TRBJ1-2,TRBD1,.,TGTGCCACCCTTGCCGGCTTTGGACAGGACTATGGCTACACCTTC,CATLAGFGQDYGYTF
TRBV3-1/TRBV3-2,TRBJ1-2,.,once,TGTGCCAGCAGCGAGGGGAGGGTCGCCCCCTATGGCTACACCTTC,CASSEGRVAPYGYTF
TRBV25-1,TRBJ1-1,TRBD1,.,TGTGCCAGCAGTACCTCCCAGGGGGACGGCACTGAAGCTTTCTTT,CASSTSQGDGTEAFF
TRBV29-1,TRBJ2-6,.,.,TGCAGCGCCGGACAGTCTGGGGCCAACGTCCTGACTTTC,CSAGQSGANVLTF
TRBV5-4,TRBJ2-1,.,.,TGTGCCAGCAGCTTGGCCGGGGGGCATTACAATGAGCAGTTCTTC,CASSLAGGHYNEQFF
TRBV28,TRBJ1-1,.,.,TGTGCCAGCAGCCGAATAGGGGGGGCTAGCACTGAAGCTTTCTTT,CASSRIGGASTEAFF
TRBV5-1,TRBJ1-1,TRBD1,.,TGCGCCAGCAGCCGACTGGACAGGGGGCAGGGGAACACTGAAGCTTTCTTT,CASSRLDRGQGNTEAFF
TRBV4-1,TRBJ2-3,.,.,TGCGCCAGCAGCCAAGATGGGGCAGGAGATTATAGCACAGATACGCAGTATTTT,CASSQDGAGDYSTDTQYF
TRBV7-8,TRBJ2-1,TRBD2,.,TGTGCCAGCAGCTCTAGCGGGGGGGCTTTTGGTTACAATGAGCAGTTCTTC,CASSSSGGAFGYNEQFF
TRBV7-9,TRBJ2-5,.,.,TGTGCCAGCAGCTTCTACAGGAGGGAAGGGGAGACCCAGTACTTC,CASSFYRREGETQYF
TRBV10-2,TRBJ1-2,.,.,TGCGCCAGCAGTGAGGACCCGGACTCCCGAGGGTATGGCTACACCTTC,CASSEDPDSRGYGYTF
TRBV14,TRBJ2-3,TRBD2,.,TGTGCCAGCAGCCGGGTAGCGGGGGGAACCACAGATACGCAGTATTTT,CASSRVAGGTTDTQYF
TRBV23-1,TRBJ1-5,.,.,TGCGCCAGCAGTCCCCAAGGAGGGTTTTGTCCCCAGCATTTT,CASSPQGGFCPQHF
TRBV6-2/TRBV6-3,TRBJ1-5,.,.,TGTGCCAGCAGTTACTCAAGGGGACTCTATAGCAATCAGCCCCAGCATTTT,CASSYSRGLYSNQPQHF
TRBV7-6,TRBJ1-5,TRBD1,.,TGTGCCAGCAGCCCGGGACAGTTTGGTCAGCCCCAGCATTTT,CASSPGQFGQPQHF
TRBV6-2/TRBV6-3,TRBJ1-2,.,.,TGTGCCAGCAGTTCCGACAGTTATGGCTACACCTTC,CASSSDSYGYTF
TRBV7-9,TRBJ1-6,.,.,TGTGCCAGCAGCCCTGGGCTGTATAATTCACCCCTCCACTTT,CASSPGLYNSPLHF
TRBV27,TRBJ1-5,TRBD1,.,TGTGCCAGTAGACAGGGGGCAGTTGGACAGCCCCAGCATTTT,CASRQGAVGQPQHF
TRBV19,TRBJ2-5,TRBD1,.,TGTGCCAGCTCCAGGGGGCGGCAAGAGACCCAGTACTTC,CASSRGRQETQYF
TRBV19,TRBJ2-2,TRBD2,.,TGTGCCAGTAGACCGGGACTAGCGGCCACCGGGGAGCTGTTTTTT,CASRPGLAATGELFF
TRBV5-1,TRBJ1-6,.,.,TGCGCCAGCAGCTTGTTGGGCGGGGTAAGGGATTCACCCCTCCACTTT,CASSLLGGVRDSPLHF
TRBV5-1,TRBJ1-2,TRBD1,.,TGCGCCAGCAGCCACCCCAGGGACAGGCCTTTCGAGGGCTACACCTTC,CASSHPRDRPFEGYTF
TRBV7-2,TRBJ2-7,.,.,TGTGCCAGCAGCTTAGTCGGACTGCTCTCCTACGAGCAGTACTTC,CASSLVGLLSYEQYF
TRBV7-9,TRBJ2-4,.,.,TGTGCCAGCAGCTCCCCGTTGTTAGCCAAAAACATTCAGTACTTC,CASSSPLLAKNIQYF